This T cell receptor beta chain was obtained from a study of blood T cell repertoires in COVID-19. Background on the study: Acute and convalescent COVID-19 specimens originated in the United States, Italy and Spain. PBMCs, B-cell-depleted T cells, or T cells were the source of the cDNA or gDNA that made up the material.

This CDR3 spans 17 amino acids. The V gene's germline CDR1 is SGHTA and CDR2 FQGNSA. Trimming left V 1 base short and J 3 bases short, with 18 bases between. Original analysis: Reference gene primer amplification in the assay estimated nucleated cell counts. The repertoire was sequenced with immunoSEQ multiplex PCR; TCRdb's copy has only in-frame clones and lacks some. V and J calls and clone size are as listed in that table; D and trimming were resolved from the DNA. The data hold about 260,000 clones, with about 88% observed a single time. This clone was counted only a few times. The chain uses TRBV7-2 and TRBJ1-2; the D gene is possibly TRBD1 (5 bases). Sequencing used peripheral blood. The clonotype was recovered from a man between 60 and 70 years old who had recovered from COVID-19. For the CDR3, the DNA is TGTGCCAGCAGCTTAGTGCTTCGGGCGGGACGCTACTATGGCTACACCTTC. Encoded protein: CASSLVLRAGRYYGYTF.